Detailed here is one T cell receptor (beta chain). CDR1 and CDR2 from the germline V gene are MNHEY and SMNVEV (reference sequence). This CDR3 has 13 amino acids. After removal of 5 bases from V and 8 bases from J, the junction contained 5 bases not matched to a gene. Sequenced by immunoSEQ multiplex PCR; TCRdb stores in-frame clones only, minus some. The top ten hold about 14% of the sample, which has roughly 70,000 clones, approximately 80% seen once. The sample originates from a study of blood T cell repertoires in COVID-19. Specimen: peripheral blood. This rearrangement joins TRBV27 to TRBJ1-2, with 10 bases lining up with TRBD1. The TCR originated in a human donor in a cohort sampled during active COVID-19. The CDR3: CASSPGTGVGYTF. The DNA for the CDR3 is TGTGCCAGCAGTCCCGGGACAGGGGTCGGCTACACCTTC.